Listed below are T cell receptor beta chains from one sample, sequenced in a study of T cells in Graves' hyperthyroidism and ophthalmopathy. Using its own MiXCR run on the multiplex PCR reads, TCRdb lists one record per CDR3 protein. The sample gives approximately 620,000 distinct CDR3 sequences, roughly 13% of which show up once; about 5.8% is in the top ten. Material: blood. The receptors here all came from a woman aged 25 to 39 with Graves' hyperthyroidism that later progressed to Graves' ophthalmopathy. The CDR3 runs from the conserved cysteine through the conserved F or W. The order of the fields is CDR3 DNA, CDR3 protein, V gene, J gene, D gene, clone size. A D gene is named only where the DNA matches it firmly. The size field is filled for only some rows; it gives once, few, many or a size class.

cdr3_nt: TGTGCCAGTAGTGGGACATATTCAAGCTCCTACGAGCAGTACTTC
cdr3_aa: CASSGTYSSSYEQYF
v_call: TRBV19
j_call: TRBJ2-7
d_call: -
clone_size: -

cdr3_nt: TGTGCCAGCAGCTTCGGCCACAACACCGGGGAGCTGTTTTTT
cdr3_aa: CASSFGHNTGELFF
v_call: TRBV11-3
j_call: TRBJ2-2
d_call: -
clone_size: many

cdr3_nt: TGTGCCAGCAGCTTAGAATTAGGAGGGTACACTGAAGCTTTCTTT
cdr3_aa: CASSLELGGYTEAFF
v_call: TRBV11-3
j_call: TRBJ1-1
d_call: -
clone_size: many

cdr3_nt: TGTGCCAGCGGTATTGGACAAACGAACACTGAAGCTTTCTTT
cdr3_aa: CASGIGQTNTEAFF
v_call: TRBV12-3/TRBV12-4
j_call: TRBJ1-1
d_call: -
clone_size: many

cdr3_nt: TGTGCCAGCTCACCTTCAATACGGGGGGGACAAGAGACCCAGTACTTC
cdr3_aa: CASSPSIRGGQETQYF
v_call: TRBV18
j_call: TRBJ2-5
d_call: TRBD2
clone_size: -

cdr3_nt: TGTGCCAGCAGCCACCCGGGACAGATCTACGAGCAGTACTTC
cdr3_aa: CASSHPGQIYEQYF
v_call: TRBV12-3/TRBV12-4
j_call: TRBJ2-7
d_call: TRBD1
clone_size: many

cdr3_nt: TGTGCCAGTAGTTCCTGGGAGGCTTCCTACAATGAGCAGTTCTTC
cdr3_aa: CASSSWEASYNEQFF
v_call: TRBV19
j_call: TRBJ2-1
d_call: -
clone_size: many

cdr3_nt: TGCAGTGCTAGTCAGGGGAGCTCCTATAATTCACCCCTCCACTTT
cdr3_aa: CSASQGSSYNSPLHF
v_call: TRBV20-1
j_call: TRBJ1-6
d_call: -
clone_size: many

cdr3_nt: TGTGCCACCAGTGTGGGGGGCAGATTGCCAGATACGCAGTATTTT
cdr3_aa: CATSVGGRLPDTQYF
v_call: TRBV24-1
j_call: TRBJ2-3
d_call: -
clone_size: -

cdr3_nt: TGTGCCAGCAGCTCGAGACGGAGTAATGAAAAACTGTTTTTT
cdr3_aa: CASSSRRSNEKLFF
v_call: TRBV5-6
j_call: TRBJ1-4
d_call: -
clone_size: few

cdr3_nt: TGTGCCAGCAGCTCTACCACAGATACGCAGTATTTT
cdr3_aa: CASSSTTDTQYF
v_call: TRBV11-2
j_call: TRBJ2-3
d_call: -
clone_size: many

cdr3_nt: TGTGCCTGGAGTTCAGGCCACAATGAGCAGTTCTTC
cdr3_aa: CAWSSGHNEQFF
v_call: TRBV30
j_call: TRBJ2-1
d_call: -
clone_size: many

cdr3_nt: TGTGCCAGCAGTTCCACAGGGGATCCTGAAGCTTTCTTT
cdr3_aa: CASSSTGDPEAFF
v_call: TRBV28
j_call: TRBJ1-1
d_call: TRBD1
clone_size: many

cdr3_nt: TGTGCCAGCAACCTGGGACTAGCGTCTAGCAATGAGCAGTTCTTC
cdr3_aa: CASNLGLASSNEQFF
v_call: TRBV7-2
j_call: TRBJ2-1
d_call: TRBD2
clone_size: many

cdr3_nt: TGCAGCGTTCCTTCTGTTGTCGGCGGGGAGCTGTTTTTT
cdr3_aa: CSVPSVVGGELFF
v_call: TRBV29-1
j_call: TRBJ2-2
d_call: -
clone_size: few

cdr3_nt: TGTGCCAGCAGCTTGTCAGGGGGTTACCAGCCCCAGCATTTT
cdr3_aa: CASSLSGGYQPQHF
v_call: TRBV5-6
j_call: TRBJ1-5
d_call: TRBD1
clone_size: few

cdr3_nt: TGTGCCACCCGTTATAGCAATCAGCCCCAGCATTTT
cdr3_aa: CATRYSNQPQHF
v_call: TRBV12-3/TRBV12-4
j_call: TRBJ1-5
d_call: -
clone_size: many

cdr3_nt: TGTGCCAGCGCTTTAGGGCAGGCGTCCTCCTACGAGCAGTACTTC
cdr3_aa: CASALGQASSYEQYF
v_call: TRBV18
j_call: TRBJ2-7
d_call: -
clone_size: -

cdr3_nt: TGCGCCAGCAGCTCTCACCCCGGCACAGATACGCAGTATTTT
cdr3_aa: CASSSHPGTDTQYF
v_call: TRBV5-1
j_call: TRBJ2-3
d_call: -
clone_size: few